These 25 T cell receptor beta chains share one sample of origin, sequenced in a study of post-analysis software for immune sequencing data. General observations from the study: Among four to six TRBV segments more frequent in patients than controls were TRBV5-6, TRBV5-1 and TRBV20-1.

cDNA libraries for TCR beta contained unique molecular identifiers. TCRdb recomputed calls from the PCR reads with MiXCR, one row per CDR3 protein. Among roughly 620,000 distinct CDR3 sequences, about 44% were seen once, and the ten largest hold more than 1.5%. Antigen specificity for these receptors is unknown. What was sequenced was blood. The receptors stem from a girl aged 10-17 years with multiple sclerosis.

V gene TRBV5-1 combines with J gene TRBJ2-1; 7 bases align to TRBD2. This CDR3 is built from 15 residues. The germline V gene has CDR1 SGHRS and CDR2 YFSETQ. J was trimmed by 7 bases and V by 0 bases; bases with no gene match: 7. Written as DNA, the CDR3 is TGCGCCAGCAGCTTGGTTCCGGGGGGTGTGAATGAGCAGTTCTTC. Its protein product is CASSLVPGGVNEQFF.

This clonotype occurred a few times. The rearrangement joins TRBV7-6 to TRBJ2-7; possibly TRBD2 for D (6 bases). CDR3 length: 16 residues. Trimming took off 5 bases at V and 5 bases at J, with 22 bases between the two ends. Germline-derived CDR1 and CDR2 are SGHVS and FNYEAQ. In DNA form, the CDR3 reads TGTGCCAGCAGCCACGGATACGGGGGAGGCAGGGACGAGCAGTACTTC. It specifies CASSHGYGGGRDEQYF.

This clonotype occurred a few times. The chain joins TRBV7-9 to TRBJ2-5; 8 bases match TRBD2. V dropped 5 bases and J dropped 13; count of bases not matched to a gene: 0. CDR1 SEHNR and CDR2 FQNEAQ come from the germline V gene (reference sequence). The CDR3 is 9 residues long. This CDR3 is CASSREGYF. The CDR3 DNA reads TGTGCCAGCAGCCGGGAGGGGTACTTC.

This clonotype was counted only a few times. The CDR3 nucleotides are TGTGCCAGCAGCCCCTCGATGGGGGCAGAAGCTAACTATGGCTACACCTTC. Its protein product is CASSPSMGAEANYGYTF. V usage is TRBV7-2 and J usage is TRBJ1-2; tentative D call: TRBD1 (6 bases). Germline CDR1 is SGHTA and CDR2 is FQGNSA. Deletions cut 5 bases from V and 0 bases from J, with 19 bases between. The CDR3 has 17 amino acids.

This clonotype has only a few counts. The gene calls are TRBV29-1 and TRBJ1-2; D ambiguous. This CDR3 spans 12 amino acids. Germline CDR1 is SQVTM and CDR2 is ANQGSEA. V was cut by 7 bases and J by 3 bases, with 12 bases left in between. CDR3 sequence reads: CSAPGMDYGYTF. Written as DNA, the CDR3 is TGCAGCGCCCCGGGGATGGACTATGGCTACACCTTC.

There are a few counts of this clonotype. V usage is TRBV3-1 and J usage is TRBJ2-6; TRBD1 is a possible D gene (5 bases). From germline, CDR1 is LGHDT and CDR2 YNNKEL (reference sequence). The CDR3 is 17 residues long. V was trimmed by 0 bases and J by 2 bases, leaving 11 bases between them. This CDR3 reads CASSQDSPGTGANVLTF. CDR3 nucleotide sequence: TGTGCCAGCAGCCAAGATTCGCCAGGGACTGGGGCCAACGTCCTGACTTTC.

This clonotype has a handful of counts. The chain recombines TRBV6-1 with TRBJ1-5; weak D call: TRBD1 (6 bases). Germline V gene data show CDR1 as MNHNS and CDR2 as SASEGT. V shed 8 bases and J shed 3 bases, with 11 bases lying between them. CDR3 length: 13 amino acids. Here the CDR3 DNA reads TGTGCCAGCCGGACAGCTTCCAATCAGCCCCAGCATTTT. Translating gives CASRTASNQPQHF.

This clonotype was found a few times. The V and J genes are TRBV3-1 and TRBJ1-1; D ambiguous. This CDR3 spans 12 amino acids. Germline CDR1 LGHDT, CDR2 YNNKEL (reference sequence). The V end lost 5 bases, the J end lost 4 bases, and 8 bases lay between the germline ends. CDR3 amino acids: CASSAIGTEAFF. The CDR3 nucleotides read TGTGCCAGCAGCGCAATTGGCACTGAAGCTTTCTTT.

There are a few counts of this clonotype. The rearrangement uses TRBV6-1 and TRBJ2-1, with unresolved D. V shed 4 bases and J shed 0 bases, with 10 bases lying between them. The CDR3 runs 15 residues. From germline, CDR1 is MNHNS and CDR2 SASEGT. This CDR3 is CASSGGEGSYNEQFF. CDR3 nucleotides: TGTGCCAGCAGTGGTGGGGAAGGCTCCTACAATGAGCAGTTCTTC.

This chain links TRBV4-2 with TRBJ2-1; 8 bases map to TRBD2. This CDR3 has 16 residues. Trimming at V came to 3 bases and at J to 5 bases, leaving 9 bases not matched to a gene. Germline V gives CDR1 LGHNA, CDR2 YNFKEQ. The CDR3 spells CASSHMTSVNNNEQFF. The CDR3 region has the DNA TGTGCCAGCAGCCATATGACTAGCGTGAATAACAATGAGCAGTTCTTC.

This clonotype was seen a single time. The V gene is TRBV3-1, the J gene TRBJ1-5, with no clear D. V was cut by 0 bases and J by 4 bases, with 10 bases left in between. The CDR3 length is 15 residues. CDR1 is LGHDT, CDR2 YNNKEL, per germline (reference sequence). CDR3 in amino acids: CASSQEGHLNQPQHF. DNA for the CDR3: TGTGCCAGCAGCCAAGAAGGGCACTTGAATCAGCCCCAGCATTTT.

In this sample, this clonotype turned up a few times. The chain carries TRBV29-1 and TRBJ2-7; no firm D call. The length of the CDR3 is 12 residues. V was clipped by 3 bases and J by 0 bases, with 6 bases between them. The germline V gene has CDR1 SQVTM and CDR2 ANQGSEA. The CDR3 DNA sequence: TGCAGCGTTGAGGGCGTCTCCTACGAGCAGTACTTC. It encodes CSVEGVSYEQYF.

As to this clonotype: A much larger clone lies a single base off, so this may be a read error. The chain links TRBV12-3 or TRBV12-4 to TRBJ2-3; D may correspond to TRBD1 or TRBD2 (7 bases each). V was cut by 6 bases and J by 10 bases, with 11 bases left in between. The CDR3 is 11 amino acids. CDR3 bases: TGTGCCAGCAGGGGAGGGGGCGCGCAGTATTTT. Its protein product is CASRGGGAQYF.

This clonotype occurred a few times. The gene calls are TRBV20-1 and TRBJ1-2; D is unclear. CDR1 is DFQATT, CDR2 SNEGSKA, per germline (reference sequence). V lost 6 bases and J lost 4, with 15 bases in between. CDR3 length: 13 amino acids. The CDR3 nucleotides read TGCAGTGCAGGATCGAGGCCGGTCTATGGCTACACCTTC. Amino acids: CSAGSRPVYGYTF.

This chain links TRBV5-1 with TRBJ1-1; D call uncertain. CDR1 SGHRS and CDR2 YFSETQ come from the germline V gene. V dropped 1 base and J dropped 5 bases, with 9 bases sitting between them. This CDR3 spans 13 amino acids. This chain's CDR3 is CASSLFRETEAFF. The CDR3 DNA sequence: TGCGCCAGCAGCTTGTTTCGGGAAACTGAAGCTTTCTTT.

This clonotype has only a few counts. V and J are TRBV4-1 and TRBJ1-5; perhaps TRBD1 as D (6 bases). There are 15 residues in the CDR3. Trimming cost V 1 base and J 3 bases, with 10 bases left between them. Germline CDR1 and CDR2: MGHRA and YSYEKL. The CDR3 DNA sequence: TGCGCCAGCAGCCAAGCGCCAGGGGACAATCAGCCCCAGCATTTT. Protein sequence: CASSQAPGDNQPQHF.

This clonotype has more than one count but fewer than ten. The chain couples TRBV29-1 to TRBJ2-5; TRBD2 matches 12 bases. CDR1 and CDR2 from the germline V gene are SQVTM and ANQGSEA. CDR3 length equals 14 residues. The J segment lost 2 bases and the V segment lost 4 bases, leaving 2 bases of the junction unmatched. The CDR3 here is CSVVGLAGQETQYF. In nucleotides, the CDR3 is TGCAGCGTTGTTGGACTAGCGGGGCAAGAGACCCAGTACTTC.

This clonotype was detected a few times. The J gene is TRBJ1-5, the V gene TRBV5-5; D is uncertain. Trimming took off 1 base at V and 6 bases at J, with 14 bases between the two ends. Germline V lookup: CDR1 SGHKS, CDR2 YYEKEE (reference sequence). There are 15 residues in the CDR3. CDR3 amino acids: CASSLQGPRGQPQHF. The CDR3 DNA is TGTGCCAGCAGCTTGCAAGGCCCCCGGGGTCAGCCCCAGCATTTT.

The rearrangement links TRBV6-1 to TRBJ2-7; the match to TRBD2 covers 10 bases. Germline CDR1 and CDR2: MNHNS and SASEGT. With 7 bases clipped from V and 7 bases from J, the junction kept 16 bases outside the gene matches. The CDR3 is 16 residues long. The CDR3 sequence: CASTSGVLAGINEQYF. DNA for the CDR3: TGTGCCAGCACCTCTGGGGTACTAGCGGGGATCAATGAGCAGTACTTC.

V gene TRBV13 combines with J gene TRBJ1-5, with no clear D. V was shortened by 5 bases and J by 4 bases, with 9 bases between the two germline ends. From germline, CDR1 is PRHDT and CDR2 FYEKMQ (reference sequence). CDR3 length equals 13 residues. The CDR3 bases are TGTGCCAGCAGCCCCACCCCGAATCAGCCCCAGCATTTT. This gives the protein CASSPTPNQPQHF.

The gene calls are TRBV6-1 and TRBJ2-3, with D perhaps matching TRBD2 (6 bases). The V gene's germline CDR1 is MNHNS and CDR2 SASEGT. This CDR3 is 15 amino acids long. V was pared by 2 bases and J by 4 bases, with 13 bases between. CDR3 protein: CASSERLGGADTQYF. The CDR3 DNA reads TGTGCCAGCAGTGAAAGGCTAGGAGGGGCAGATACGCAGTATTTT.

This clonotype was seen a few times. The rearrangement links TRBV2 to TRBJ2-7; TRBD2 aligns across 15 bases. The germline V gene has CDR1 SNHLY and CDR2 FYNNEI. The CDR3 sequence is 17 residues long. Trimming cost V 8 bases and J 0 bases; bases outside gene matches: 8. CDR3 DNA: TGTGCCAGCTCCACGGGACTAGCGGGAGGACCCTCCTACGAGCAGTACTTC. This encodes CASSTGLAGGPSYEQYF. Using reference TRBV2 and TRBJ2-7 for the parts outside the CDR3, the full variable domain is EPEVTQTPSHQVTQMGQEVILRCVPISNHLYFYWYRQILGQKVEFLVSFYNNEISEKSEIFDDQFSVERPDGSNFTLKIRSTKLEDSAMYFCASSTGLAGGPSYEQYFGPGTRLTVT.

The chain couples TRBV29-1 to TRBJ1-1; D is uncertain. Trimming removed 5 bases from V and 0 bases from J, with 10 bases in between. The CDR3 length is 13 residues. Germline V gene sequence: CDR1 SQVTM, CDR2 ANQGSEA. CDR3 nucleotides: TGCAGCGTTCCAGCTTTAATGAACACTGAAGCTTTCTTT. Its protein product is CSVPALMNTEAFF.

The chain joins TRBV5-4 to TRBJ1-1, with unresolved D. The CDR3 covers 15 residues. Trimming took 4 bases from V and 0 from J, leaving 13 bases between them. Germline CDR1 SGHNT, CDR2 YYREEE (reference sequence). CDR3 region: CASSRETGMNTEAFF. The DNA of the CDR3 is TGTGCCAGCAGCCGAGAGACCGGGATGAACACTGAAGCTTTCTTT.

The rearrangement joins TRBV12-3 or TRBV12-4 to TRBJ1-2; unclear D gene. The V end was cut by 5 bases, the J end by 3 bases, with 19 bases between. The CDR3 consists of 16 residues. Written as DNA, the CDR3 is TGTGCCAGCAGTCCTCTCCTCCAGACGGTGTACTATGGCTACACCTTC. As protein: CASSPLLQTVYYGYTF.